A selection of T cell receptor beta chains follows, all from one sample in a study of cytomegalovirus exposure and HLA in healthy donors. Sequencing was performed with immunoSEQ multiplex PCR; in TCRdb, only in-frame clones are kept and a portion is missing. The sample shows about 84,000 clones, around 66% of them seen only once. The sequenced sample consisted of PBMCs. These receptors originate from a woman aged 40 to 50 in good health and CMV-seropositive. CDR3s include the opening cysteine and the closing phenylalanine or tryptophan. The D gene is left open where the match is weak. Only some rows state a clone size, as once, few, many or a class for expanded clones.

V: TRBV7-9
J: TRBJ1-5
size: -
D: -
DNA: TGTGCCAGCAGCCAAGCCCGGAGGCAGCCCCAGCATTTT
CDR3: CASSQARRQPQHF

V: TRBV7-2
J: TRBJ2-7
size: -
D: -
DNA: TGTGCCAGCAGCTTAGAGGTGACTGGGAGCTCCTACGAGCAGTACTTC
CDR3: CASSLEVTGSSYEQYF

V: TRBV4-2
J: TRBJ2-6
size: -
D: -
DNA: TGTGCCAGCAGCCAAGGTGGGTTAGCCGGGGCCAACGTCCTGACTTTC
CDR3: CASSQGGLAGANVLTF

V: TRBV7-9
J: TRBJ2-1
size: -
D: -
DNA: TGTGCCAGCAGCTTCCCCGGGACACACTACAATGAGCAGTTCTTC
CDR3: CASSFPGTHYNEQFF

V: TRBV7-9
J: TRBJ2-5
size: -
D: -
DNA: TGTGCCAGCAGCTTAGGCGCTGCGGGCTTCCTAAGCCAAGAGACCCAGTACTTC
CDR3: CASSLGAAGFLSQETQYF

V: TRBV19
J: TRBJ2-3
size: -
D: -
DNA: TGTGCCAGTAGAACTCTAGATACGCAGTATTTT
CDR3: CASRTLDTQYF

V: TRBV11-2
J: TRBJ1-1
size: -
D: -
DNA: TGTGCCAGCAGCCAAACCGACAGATGGGACACTGAAGCTTTCTTT
CDR3: CASSQTDRWDTEAFF

V: TRBV27
J: TRBJ1-1
size: -
D: -
DNA: TGTGCCAGCAGCCAATGGGGCACCTTGAACACTGAAGCTTTCTTT
CDR3: CASSQWGTLNTEAFF

V: TRBV5-1
J: TRBJ1-3
size: -
D: -
DNA: TGCGCCAGCAGCCCCTCGGTCGGGTCTGGAAACACCATATATTTT
CDR3: CASSPSVGSGNTIYF

V: TRBV6-1
J: TRBJ2-5
size: -
D: -
DNA: TGTGCCAGCAGTGATGGGTGGGGCGAAGAGACCCAGTACTTC
CDR3: CASSDGWGEETQYF

V: TRBV5-1
J: TRBJ2-3
size: few
D: -
DNA: TGCGCCAGCAGCTCCCTGGGGCTGAGCACAGATACGCAGTATTTT
CDR3: CASSSLGLSTDTQYF

V: TRBV6-6
J: TRBJ1-1
size: -
D: -
DNA: TGTGCCACCCTTCGTTGGGGCACGAACACTGAAGCTTTCTTT
CDR3: CATLRWGTNTEAFF

V: TRBV11-1
J: TRBJ2-7
size: -
D: TRBD1
DNA: TGTGCCAGCAGCTTAGCGCTCGGGGCAGGGGGCTACGAGCAGTACTTC
CDR3: CASSLALGAGGYEQYF

V: TRBV7-8
J: TRBJ1-2
size: -
D: -
DNA: TGTGCCAGCAGCTTAGGGAGTGAGGGCTACACCTTC
CDR3: CASSLGSEGYTF

V: TRBV7-2
J: TRBJ2-3
size: -
D: -
DNA: TGTGCCAGCAGCTTATTAGGACAGACAGATACGCAGTATTTT
CDR3: CASSLLGQTDTQYF

V: TRBV4-2
J: TRBJ1-5
size: -
D: -
DNA: TGTGCCAGCAGCCAAGAAGGGAGAGGAAGCAATCAGCCCCAGCATTTT
CDR3: CASSQEGRGSNQPQHF

V: TRBV28
J: TRBJ1-1
size: once
D: TRBD1
DNA: TGTGCCAGTAGCGCACAGGGGGCGGGGAACACTGAAGCTTTCTTT
CDR3: CASSAQGAGNTEAFF

V: TRBV2
J: TRBJ1-2
size: -
D: TRBD1
DNA: TGTGCCAGCAGTGAACAACAGGGGGCGCCTGGCTACACCTTC
CDR3: CASSEQQGAPGYTF

V: TRBV28
J: TRBJ1-5
size: -
D: -
DNA: TGTGCCAGCAGTTTTTGGAGAACCCTCCTCAATCAGCCCCAGCATTTT
CDR3: CASSFWRTLLNQPQHF

V: TRBV30
J: TRBJ2-1
size: -
D: -
DNA: TGTGCCTGGAGTGTCTCGGGAACGGGTGAGCAGTTCTTC
CDR3: CAWSVSGTGEQFF

V: TRBV10-3
J: TRBJ1-5
size: -
D: TRBD1
DNA: TGTGCCGTCAGACAGGGCCTGGGGAATCAGCCCCAGCATTTT
CDR3: CAVRQGLGNQPQHF

V: TRBV7-8
J: TRBJ2-5
size: -
D: TRBD2
DNA: TGTGCCAGCAGCAGTACTAGCGGGAGTTTTATGGAGACCCAGTACTTC
CDR3: CASSSTSGSFMETQYF

V: TRBV7-2
J: TRBJ2-3
size: -
D: TRBD2
DNA: TGTGCCAGCAGCCCATTAGCGGGATACACAGATACGCAGTATTTT
CDR3: CASSPLAGYTDTQYF

V: TRBV4-3
J: TRBJ2-1
size: few
D: TRBD2
DNA: TGCGCCAGCAGCCCGGGACTAGCGGGAGTCATTAGCTCCTACAATGAGCAGTTCTTC
CDR3: CASSPGLAGVISSYNEQFF

V: TRBV7-3
J: TRBJ1-4
size: -
D: -
DNA: TGTGCCAGCAGCTTAACTGGGCAAAATGGTGAAAAACTGTTTTTT
CDR3: CASSLTGQNGEKLFF

V: TRBV4-2
J: TRBJ1-2
size: -
D: -
DNA: TGTGCCAGCAGCCCTGAGCTCTCCCGCATTTCCTATGGCTACACCTTC
CDR3: CASSPELSRISYGYTF